This T cell receptor beta chain appears in the sequencing data of a study of regulatory T cells in long-lasting Graves disease. General study points: Gene preferences differed: TRBV28, TRBJ1-2, TRBJ2-5 in persistent cases. Sharing of public clonotypes was greater in persistent patients (2,741) than in new patients (around 890). Researchers examined only peripheral blood and not thyroid tissue. Persistent Graves' patients showed less TCR diversity than newly diagnosed patients showed.

Time point denoted: persistent/refractory GD, antithyroid drugs over 5 years with positive TRAb. Extracted PBMC RNA gave rise to the TCR library. Deletions cut 6 bases from V and 1 base from J, with 12 bases between. CDR3 size: 14 residues. This clonotype has only a few counts. Its specificity is unknown. Libraries of TCR beta came from iRepertoire HTBI primers plus Arm-PCR of CDR3 regions. In TCRdb, the multiplex PCR reads were re-called with MiXCR into one record per CDR3 protein. The table records almost 350,000 distinct CDR3 sequences, about 20% of them present only once. The sequenced sample was peripheral blood mononuclear cells (PBMCs), obtained when the disease was refractory, from a patient treated with antithyroid drugs. This sequence originates from a female donor with Graves disease. The chain has TRBV12-3 or TRBV12-4 and TRBJ1-2, with TRBD1 as a possible D gene (5 bases). This chain's CDR3 is CASRGSRVNYGYTF. CDR3 DNA sequence: TGTGCCAGCAGGGGGTCCAGGGTTAACTATGGCTACACCTTC.